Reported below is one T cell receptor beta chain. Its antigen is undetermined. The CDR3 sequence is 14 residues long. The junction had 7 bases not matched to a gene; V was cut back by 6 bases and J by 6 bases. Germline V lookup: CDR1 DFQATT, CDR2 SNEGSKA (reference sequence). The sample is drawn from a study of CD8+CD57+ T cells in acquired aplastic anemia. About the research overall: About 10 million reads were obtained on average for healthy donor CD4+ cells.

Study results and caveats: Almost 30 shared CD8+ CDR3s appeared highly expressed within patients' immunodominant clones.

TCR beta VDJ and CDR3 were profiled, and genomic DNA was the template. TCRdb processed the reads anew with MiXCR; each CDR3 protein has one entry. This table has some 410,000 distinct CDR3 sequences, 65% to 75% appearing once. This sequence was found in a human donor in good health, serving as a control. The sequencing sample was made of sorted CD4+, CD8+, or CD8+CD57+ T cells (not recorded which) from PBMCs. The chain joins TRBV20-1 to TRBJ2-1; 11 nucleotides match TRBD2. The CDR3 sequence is CSARPSGGTNEQFF. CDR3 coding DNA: TGCAGTGCGAGACCTAGCGGGGGGACCAATGAGCAGTTCTTC.